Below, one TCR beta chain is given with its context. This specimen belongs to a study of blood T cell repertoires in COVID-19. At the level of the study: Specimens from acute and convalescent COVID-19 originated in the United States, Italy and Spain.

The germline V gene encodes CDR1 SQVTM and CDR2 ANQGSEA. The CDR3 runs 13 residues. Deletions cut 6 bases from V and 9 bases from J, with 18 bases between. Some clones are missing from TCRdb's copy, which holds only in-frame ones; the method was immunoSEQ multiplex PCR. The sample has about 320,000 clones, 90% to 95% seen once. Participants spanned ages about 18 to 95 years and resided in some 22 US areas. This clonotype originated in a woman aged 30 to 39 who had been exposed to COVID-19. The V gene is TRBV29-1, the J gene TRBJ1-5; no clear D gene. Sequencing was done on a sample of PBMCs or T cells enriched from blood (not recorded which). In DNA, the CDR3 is TGCAGCGTCATGATTGCACGATACGGGCCCCAGCATTTT. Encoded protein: CSVMIARYGPQHF.